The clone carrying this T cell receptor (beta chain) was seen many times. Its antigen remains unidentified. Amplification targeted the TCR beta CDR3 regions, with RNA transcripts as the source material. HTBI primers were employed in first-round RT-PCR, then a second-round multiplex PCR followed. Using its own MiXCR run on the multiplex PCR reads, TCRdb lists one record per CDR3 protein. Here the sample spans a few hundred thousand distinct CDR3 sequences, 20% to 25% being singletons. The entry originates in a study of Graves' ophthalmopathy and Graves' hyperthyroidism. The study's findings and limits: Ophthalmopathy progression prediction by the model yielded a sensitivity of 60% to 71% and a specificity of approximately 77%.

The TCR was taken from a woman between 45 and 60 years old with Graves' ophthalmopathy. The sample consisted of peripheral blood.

The CDR3 here is CASSRRDRVDGPQHF. The CDR3 bases are TGTGCCAGCAGTCGCCGGGACAGGGTTGACGGGCCCCAGCATTTT. The V gene is TRBV6-2 or TRBV6-3, the J gene TRBJ1-5, with 9 bases aligning to TRBD1. CDR1 and CDR2 (germline): MNHEY, SVGEGT. CDR3 length: 15 residues. V was pared by 5 bases and J by 9 bases, with 11 bases of the junction left unmatched.